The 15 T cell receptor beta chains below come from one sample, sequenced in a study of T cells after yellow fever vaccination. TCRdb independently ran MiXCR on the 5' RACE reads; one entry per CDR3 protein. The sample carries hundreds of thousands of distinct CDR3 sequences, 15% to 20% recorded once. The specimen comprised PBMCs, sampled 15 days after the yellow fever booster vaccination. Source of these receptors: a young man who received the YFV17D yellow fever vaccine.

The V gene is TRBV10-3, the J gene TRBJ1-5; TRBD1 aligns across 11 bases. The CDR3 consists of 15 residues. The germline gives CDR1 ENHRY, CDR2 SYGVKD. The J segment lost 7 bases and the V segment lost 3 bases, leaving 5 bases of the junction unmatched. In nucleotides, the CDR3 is TGTGCCATCAGTGATCGGACAGGGGGCGGACAGCCCCAGCATTTT. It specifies CAISDRTGGGQPQHF.

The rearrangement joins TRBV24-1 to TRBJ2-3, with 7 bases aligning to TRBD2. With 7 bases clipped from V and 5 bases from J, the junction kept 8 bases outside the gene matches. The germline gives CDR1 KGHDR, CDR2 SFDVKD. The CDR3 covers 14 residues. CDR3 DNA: TGTGCCACCAGCTTGGGGCGGGAGTTAGATACGCAGTATTTT. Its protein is CATSLGRELDTQYF.

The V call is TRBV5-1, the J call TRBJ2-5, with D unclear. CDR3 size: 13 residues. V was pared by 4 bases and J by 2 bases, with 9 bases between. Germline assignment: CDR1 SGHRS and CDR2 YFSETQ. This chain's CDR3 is CASSELLQETQYF. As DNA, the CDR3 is TGCGCCAGCAGCGAGCTCCTACAAGAGACCCAGTACTTC.

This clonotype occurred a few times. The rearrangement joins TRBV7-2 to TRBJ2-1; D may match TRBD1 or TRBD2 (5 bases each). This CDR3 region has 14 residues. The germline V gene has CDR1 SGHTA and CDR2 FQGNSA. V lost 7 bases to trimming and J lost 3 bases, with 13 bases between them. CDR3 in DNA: TGTGCCAGCAAGAGGGAGAGGGGCTACAATGAGCAGTTCTTC. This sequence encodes CASKRERGYNEQFF.

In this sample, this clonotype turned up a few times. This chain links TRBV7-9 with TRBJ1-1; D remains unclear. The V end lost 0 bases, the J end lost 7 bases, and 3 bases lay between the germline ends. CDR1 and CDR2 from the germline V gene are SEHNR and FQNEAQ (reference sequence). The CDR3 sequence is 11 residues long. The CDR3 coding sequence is TGTGCCAGCAGCTTAGCCGGTGAAGCTTTCTTT. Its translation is CASSLAGEAFF.

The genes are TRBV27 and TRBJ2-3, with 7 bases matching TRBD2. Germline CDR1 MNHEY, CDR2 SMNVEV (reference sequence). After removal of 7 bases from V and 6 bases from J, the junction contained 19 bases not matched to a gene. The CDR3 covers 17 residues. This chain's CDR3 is CASTLRSPAGLRDTQYF. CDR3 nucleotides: TGTGCCAGCACCCTTCGGTCCCCAGCGGGGCTAAGGGATACGCAGTATTTT.

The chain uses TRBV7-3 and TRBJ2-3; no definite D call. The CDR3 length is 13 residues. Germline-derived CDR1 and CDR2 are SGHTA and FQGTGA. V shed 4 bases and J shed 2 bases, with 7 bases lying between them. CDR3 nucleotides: TGTGCCAGCAGCTCCGACGACACAGATACGCAGTATTTT. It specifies CASSSDDTDTQYF.

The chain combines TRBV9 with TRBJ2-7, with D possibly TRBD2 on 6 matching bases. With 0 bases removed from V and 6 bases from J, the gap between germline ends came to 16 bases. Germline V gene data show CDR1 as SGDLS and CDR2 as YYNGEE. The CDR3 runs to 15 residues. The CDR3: CASSVVTSRLSEQYF. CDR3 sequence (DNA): TGTGCCAGCAGCGTAGTGACTAGTAGGCTCTCCGAGCAGTACTTC.

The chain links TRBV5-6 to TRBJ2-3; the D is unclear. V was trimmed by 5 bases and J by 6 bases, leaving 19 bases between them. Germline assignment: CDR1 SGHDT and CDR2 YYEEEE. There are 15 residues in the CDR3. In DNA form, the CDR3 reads TGTGCCAGCAGTATGGGCCCGGGCGGCCAGGATACGCAGTATTTT. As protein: CASSMGPGGQDTQYF. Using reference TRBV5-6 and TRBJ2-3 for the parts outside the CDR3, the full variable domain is DAGVTQSPTHLIKTRGQQVTLRCSPKSGHDTVSWYQQALGQGPQFIFQYYEEEERQRGNFPDRFSGHQFPNYSSELNVNALLLGDSALYLCASSMGPGGQDTQYFGPGTRLTVL.

The CDR3 DNA sequence: TGTGCCAGCAGTTCGGGGACTAACTCAGATACGCAGTATTTT. This translates into CASSSGTNSDTQYF. The chain has TRBV28 and TRBJ2-3, with 7 bases fitting TRBD2. Germline V gene sequence: CDR1 MDHEN, CDR2 SYDVKM. CDR3 length: 14 amino acids. V dropped 4 bases and J dropped 4; count of bases not matched to a gene: 5.

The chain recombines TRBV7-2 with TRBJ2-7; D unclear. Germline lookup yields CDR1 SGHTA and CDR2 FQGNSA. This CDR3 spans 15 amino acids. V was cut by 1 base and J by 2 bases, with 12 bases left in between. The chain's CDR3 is CASSLEGSRTYEQYF. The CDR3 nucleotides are TGTGCCAGCAGCTTAGAAGGGTCCAGGACCTACGAGCAGTACTTC.

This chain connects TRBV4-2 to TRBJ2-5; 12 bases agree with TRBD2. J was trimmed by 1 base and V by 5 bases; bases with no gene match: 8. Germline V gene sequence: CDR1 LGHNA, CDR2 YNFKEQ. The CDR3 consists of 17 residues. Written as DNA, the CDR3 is TGTGCCAGCAGCTTACGACTAGCGGGAGCGGCCCAAGAGACCCAGTACTTC. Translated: CASSLRLAGAAQETQYF.

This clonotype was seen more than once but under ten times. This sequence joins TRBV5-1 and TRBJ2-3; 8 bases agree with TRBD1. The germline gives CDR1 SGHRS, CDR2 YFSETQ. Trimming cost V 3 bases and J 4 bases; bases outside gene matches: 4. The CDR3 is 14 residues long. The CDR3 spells CASSYGQGADTQYF. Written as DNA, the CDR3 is TGCGCCAGCAGCTACGGACAGGGCGCAGATACGCAGTATTTT.

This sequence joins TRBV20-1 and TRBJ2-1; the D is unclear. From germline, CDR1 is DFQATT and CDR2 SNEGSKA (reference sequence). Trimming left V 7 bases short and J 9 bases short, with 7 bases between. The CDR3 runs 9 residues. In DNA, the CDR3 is TGCAGTGATCGCGGTGAGCAGTTCTTC. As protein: CSDRGEQFF.

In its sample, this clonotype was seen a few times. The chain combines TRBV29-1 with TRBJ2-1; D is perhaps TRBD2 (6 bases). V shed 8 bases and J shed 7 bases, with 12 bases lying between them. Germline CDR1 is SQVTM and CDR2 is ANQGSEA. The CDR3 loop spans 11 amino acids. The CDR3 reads CSSGTRNEQFF. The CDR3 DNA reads TGCAGCTCTGGGACTCGTAATGAGCAGTTCTTC.